Below, 24 T cell receptor beta chains from the same sample are listed, as sequenced in a study of T cell repertoires in cytomegalovirus infection. TCRdb reprocessed the reads with MiXCR, giving one entry per CDR3 protein. In the table there are over 100,000 distinct CDR3 sequences, about 30% of which are singletons. Antigen specificity for these receptors is unknown. The sequencing here drew on CD8+ T cells from cultured PBMCs, taken from culture after CMV antigen stimulation. These TCRs come from a human donor in good health (CMV status not recorded). Some clones in this sample may be carry-over from other donors' samples.

The chain recombines TRBV27 with TRBJ1-5; D remains ambiguous. V lost 3 bases, J lost 7 bases, and 10 bases lay in between. This CDR3 comprises 13 residues. Germline V CDR1 and CDR2: MNHEY, SMNVEV (reference sequence). The DNA for the CDR3 is TGTGCCAGCAGTTTTGGGGTAGACCAGCCCCAGCATTTT. Amino acids: CASSFGVDQPQHF.

This clonotype occurred many times. The rearrangement links TRBV7-9 to TRBJ2-3, with a tentative D call TRBD2 (6 bases). CDR1 and CDR2 from the germline V gene are SEHNR and FQNEAQ (reference sequence). The CDR3 has 14 amino acids. V shed 8 bases and J shed 3 bases, with 15 bases lying between them. CDR3 sequence (DNA): TGTGCCAGCCGACCGCCGGGGGTTACAGATACGCAGTATTTT. This translates into CASRPPGVTDTQYF. The variable domain in full, completed from reference TRBV7-9 and TRBJ2-3, reads DTGVSQNPRHKITKRGQNVTFRCDPISEHNRLYWYRQTLGQGPEFLTYFQNEAQLEKSRLLSDRFSAERPKGSFSTLEIQRTEQGDSAMYLCASRPPGVTDTQYFGPGTRLTVL.

This clonotype was observed many times. The V gene is TRBV7-9, the J gene TRBJ2-7; D perhaps matches TRBD1 (6 bases). The CDR3 is made up of 12 amino acids. The germline V gene encodes CDR1 SEHNR and CDR2 FQNEAQ (reference sequence). V gave up 5 bases and J gave up 7 bases, with 12 bases separating them. The CDR3 sequence: CASSPGAAEQYF. The CDR3 nucleotides are TGTGCCAGCAGCCCAGGGGCAGCAGAGCAGTACTTC.

This rearrangement joins TRBV19 to TRBJ2-3; possible D gene TRBD2, 6 bases. Germline CDR1 reads LNHDA; CDR2 reads SQIVND (reference sequence). The CDR3 spans 13 residues. The CDR3 spells CASRPGGTDTQYF. In DNA form, the CDR3 reads TGTGCGTCACGGCCGGGGGGCACAGATACGCAGTATTTT. The variable domain in full, with the rest retrieved from reference TRBV19 and TRBJ2-3, is DGGITQSPKYLFRKEGQNVTLSCEQNLNHDAMYWYRQDPGQGLRLIYYSQIVNDFQKGDIAEGYSVSREKKESFPLTVTSAQKNPTAFYLCASRPGGTDTQYFGPGTRLTVL.

In this sample, this clonotype turned up a few times. The V and J genes are TRBV19 and TRBJ1-4; no definite D call. With 6 bases removed from V and 7 bases from J, the gap between germline ends came to 12 bases. Germline V gives CDR1 LNHDA, CDR2 SQIVND (reference sequence). The CDR3 has 13 residues. The CDR3 loop reads CASRYKAAEKLFF. DNA for the CDR3: TGTGCCAGTAGGTACAAGGCAGCTGAAAAACTGTTTTTT.

This clonotype was observed at least ten times. This rearrangement joins TRBV7-2 to TRBJ2-7; TRBD2 aligns across 7 bases. The V segment lost 5 bases and the J segment 3 bases; nucleotides outside the gene matches: 7. Germline CDR1 SGHTA, CDR2 FQGNSA. The CDR3 runs 14 residues. CDR3 amino acids: CASSLGTNFYEQYF. CDR3 DNA: TGTGCCAGCAGCCTCGGGACTAACTTCTACGAGCAGTACTTC.

This chain connects TRBV7-6 to TRBJ1-1; D perhaps matches TRBD1 (5 bases). Trimming removed 5 bases from V and 6 bases from J, with 19 bases in between. This CDR3 has 15 amino acids. Germline values: CDR1 SGHVS, CDR2 FNYEAQ. CDR3 amino acids: CASSIGGQGGSEAFF. In DNA, the CDR3 is TGTGCCAGCAGCATTGGTGGGCAGGGTGGGTCTGAAGCTTTCTTT.

The rearrangement joins TRBV2 to TRBJ1-1; 7 bases are a match to TRBD1. CDR1 and CDR2 (germline): SNHLY, FYNNEI. CDR3 size: 12 residues. Trimming at V came to 10 bases and at J to 5 bases, leaving 7 bases not matched to a gene. CDR3 sequence reads: CATKSTGTEAFF. The CDR3 DNA reads TGTGCCACCAAGTCGACAGGGACTGAAGCTTTCTTT.

This clonotype was observed a few times. The chain combines TRBV28 with TRBJ1-6; D perhaps matches TRBD1 (5 bases). The V and J ends lost 2 bases and 7 bases respectively, with 9 bases between them. In germline, CDR1 is MDHEN, CDR2 SYDVKM. There are 14 residues in the CDR3. CDR3 in amino acids: CASSLRGSNSPLHF. DNA of the CDR3: TGTGCCAGCAGTTTAAGGGGTTCAAATTCACCCCTCCACTTT.

The chain carries TRBV9 and TRBJ2-2; 8 bases agree with TRBD2. The germline gives CDR1 SGDLS, CDR2 YYNGEE. The CDR3 has 16 residues. Trimming cost V 4 bases and J 4 bases; bases outside gene matches: 9. The CDR3 here is CASSPLRGAGTGELFF. The CDR3 nucleotides are TGTGCCAGCAGCCCCTTGCGGGGGGCGGGCACCGGGGAGCTGTTTTTT.

This clonotype was counted a few times. The J gene is TRBJ2-7, the V gene TRBV12-3 or TRBV12-4; TRBD1 might be the D (6 bases). The CDR3 contains 14 residues. The V end was cut by 8 bases, the J end by 0 bases, with 14 bases between. CDR3 sequence: CASLRDTSSYEQYF. CDR3 bases: TGTGCCAGCCTCCGGGACACTAGCTCCTACGAGCAGTACTTC.

The rearrangement joins TRBV28 to TRBJ2-5, with a possible D match to TRBD2 (6 bases). Trimming took off 7 bases at V and 2 bases at J, with 14 bases between the two ends. CDR3 length: 14 residues. In germline, CDR1 is MDHEN, CDR2 SYDVKM. CDR3 residues: CASTMASDQETQYF. As DNA, the CDR3 is TGTGCCAGCACCATGGCTAGCGATCAAGAGACCCAGTACTTC.

The V gene is TRBV27, the J gene TRBJ1-1; no reliable D call. The germline gives CDR1 MNHEY, CDR2 SMNVEV (reference sequence). Between the trimmed V and J ends, which lost 3 bases and 3 bases, there was a span of 11 bases. This CDR3 has 14 residues. The chain's CDR3 is CASSFGVMYTEAFF. Written as DNA, the CDR3 is TGTGCCAGCAGTTTCGGGGTTATGTACACTGAAGCTTTCTTT.

The chain joins TRBV7-4 to TRBJ2-7, with TRBD1 matching over 11 bases. CDR3 length: 14 residues. The V and J ends lost 6 bases and 3 bases, in that order; junction bases with no gene match: 4. Per germline, CDR1 SGHVT and CDR2 SQSDAQ. The CDR3 DNA is TGTGCCAGCAGGCCCGGGACAGGGGGCTACGAGCAGTACTTC. This encodes CASRPGTGGYEQYF.

The gene calls are TRBV6-2 or TRBV6-3 and TRBJ2-4; no clear D gene. The CDR3 consists of 14 residues. Germline CDR1 is MNHEY and CDR2 is SVGEGT. Trimming stripped 7 bases from V and 0 bases from J, with 10 bases between. In DNA form, the CDR3 reads TGTGCCAGCACCGGCCATTTAGCCAAAAACATTCAGTACTTC. Its translation is CASTGHLAKNIQYF.

This clonotype came up many times. The V gene is TRBV7-9, the J gene TRBJ2-4, with D possibly being TRBD1 or TRBD2 (5 bases each). Germline CDR1 and CDR2: SEHNR and FQNEAQ (reference sequence). Trimming took off 4 bases at V and 3 bases at J, with 13 bases between the two ends. The CDR3 totals 15 residues. The CDR3 DNA reads as TGTGCCAGCAGCTCGACAGCTGGGGGCAAAAACATTCAGTACTTC. It translates to CASSSTAGGKNIQYF.

J is TRBJ2-7 and V is TRBV19, with 8 bases fitting TRBD1. Unmatched junction bases numbered 12, after V lost 5 bases and J lost 6 bases. Per germline, CDR1 LNHDA and CDR2 SQIVND (reference sequence). CDR3 length equals 15 residues. This CDR3 reads CASSSRTGYDFEQYF. DNA of the CDR3: TGTGCCAGTAGTTCCAGGACAGGGTATGATTTCGAGCAGTACTTC.

The chain employs TRBV2 and TRBJ1-4; tentative D call: TRBD1 (5 bases). The CDR3 is 13 amino acids. V gave up 9 bases and J gave up 8 bases, with 16 bases separating them. CDR1 and CDR2 (germline): SNHLY, FYNNEI. CDR3 protein: CARLDKNGEKLFF. The CDR3 nucleotides read TGTGCCAGATTGGACAAGAATGGAGAAAAACTGTTTTTT.

This clonotype was counted between two and nine times. The chain joins TRBV9 to TRBJ2-5, with D possibly matching TRBD1 (6 bases). V lost 2 bases and J lost 2, with 10 bases in between. Germline CDR1 SGDLS, CDR2 YYNGEE. This CDR3 region has 14 residues. The CDR3 loop reads CASSVNQGQETQYF. The CDR3 coding sequence is TGTGCCAGCAGCGTTAACCAGGGGCAAGAGACCCAGTACTTC.

The table lists this clonotype with a few counts. The chain is built from TRBV7-2 and TRBJ2-7; D gene ambiguous. The germline V and J ends were trimmed by 8 bases and 6 bases, with 11 bases remaining between them. Germline V gene data show CDR1 as SGHTA and CDR2 as FQGNSA. The CDR3 contains 11 residues. CDR3 bases: TGTGCCAGCCGTTTAGGGCGCGAGCAGTACTTC. This codes for CASRLGREQYF.

The V call is TRBV2, the J call TRBJ2-7; D uncertain. CDR3 length: 13 residues. Germline V gene sequence: CDR1 SNHLY, CDR2 FYNNEI. Trimming removed 7 bases at V and 7 bases at J, with 17 bases between. For the CDR3, the DNA is TGTGCCAGCACTATGGGGTCGGCGGTAGAGCAGTACTTC. Its protein is CASTMGSAVEQYF.

V and J are TRBV27 and TRBJ1-5, with unresolved D. Trimming pared 4 bases from V and 0 bases from J, leaving 10 bases between. This CDR3 region has 15 residues. CDR1 and CDR2 (germline): MNHEY, SMNVEV (reference sequence). This CDR3 is CASSSTAYSNQPQHF. CDR3 DNA: TGTGCCAGCAGTTCGACTGCTTATAGCAATCAGCCCCAGCATTTT.

The genes are TRBV6-5 and TRBJ2-2; no firm D call. The germline CDR1 and CDR2 sequences are MNHEY and SVGAGI. The CDR3 is 12 residues long. Trimming removed 6 bases from V and 6 bases from J, with 8 bases in between. The CDR3 is CASRDSSGELFF. CDR3 coding DNA: TGTGCCAGCAGGGATAGCTCCGGGGAGCTGTTTTTT.

The chain joins TRBV6-1 to TRBJ2-1; D could derive from TRBD1 or TRBD2 (5 bases each). V was trimmed by 7 bases and J by 6 bases, leaving 7 bases between them. The CDR3 runs to 11 residues. In germline, CDR1 is MNHNS, CDR2 SASEGT. Here the CDR3 reads CASTGANEQFF. As DNA, the CDR3 is TGTGCCAGCACCGGGGCCAATGAGCAGTTCTTC.